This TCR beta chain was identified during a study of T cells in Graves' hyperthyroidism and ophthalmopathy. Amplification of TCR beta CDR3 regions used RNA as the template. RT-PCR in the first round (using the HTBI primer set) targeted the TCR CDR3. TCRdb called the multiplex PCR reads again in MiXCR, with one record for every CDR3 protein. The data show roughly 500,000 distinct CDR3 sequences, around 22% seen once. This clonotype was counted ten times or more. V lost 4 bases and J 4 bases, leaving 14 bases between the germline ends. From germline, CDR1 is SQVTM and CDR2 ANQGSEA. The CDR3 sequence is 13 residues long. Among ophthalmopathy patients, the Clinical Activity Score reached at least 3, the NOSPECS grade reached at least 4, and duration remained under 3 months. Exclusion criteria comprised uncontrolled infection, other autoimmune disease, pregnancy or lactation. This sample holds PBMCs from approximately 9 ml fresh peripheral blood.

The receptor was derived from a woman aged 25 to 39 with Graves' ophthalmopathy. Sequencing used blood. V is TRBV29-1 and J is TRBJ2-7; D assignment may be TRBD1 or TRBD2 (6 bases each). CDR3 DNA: TGCAGCGTTGGGCGGGACATACAATACGAGCAGTACTTC. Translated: CSVGRDIQYEQYF.